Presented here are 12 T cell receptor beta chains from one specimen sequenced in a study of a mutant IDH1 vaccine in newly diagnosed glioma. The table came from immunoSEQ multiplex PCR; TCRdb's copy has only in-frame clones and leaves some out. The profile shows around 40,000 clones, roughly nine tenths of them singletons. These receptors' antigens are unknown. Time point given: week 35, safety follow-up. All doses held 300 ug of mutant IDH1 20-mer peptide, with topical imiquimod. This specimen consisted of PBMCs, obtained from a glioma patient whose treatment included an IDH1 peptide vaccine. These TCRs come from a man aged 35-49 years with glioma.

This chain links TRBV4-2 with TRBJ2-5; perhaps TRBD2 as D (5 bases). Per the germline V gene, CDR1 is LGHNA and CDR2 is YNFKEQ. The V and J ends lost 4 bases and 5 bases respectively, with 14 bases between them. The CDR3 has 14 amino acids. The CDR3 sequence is CASSPRDSEETQYF. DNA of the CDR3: TGTGCCAGCAGCCCGAGGGATTCGGAGGAGACCCAGTACTTC.

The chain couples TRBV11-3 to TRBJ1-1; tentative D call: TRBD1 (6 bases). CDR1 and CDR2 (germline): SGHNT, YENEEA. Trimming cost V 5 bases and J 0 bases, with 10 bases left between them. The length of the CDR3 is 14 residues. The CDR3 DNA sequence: TGTGCCAGCAGCAGGGAGGGGGTGAACACTGAAGCTTTCTTT. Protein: CASSREGVNTEAFF.

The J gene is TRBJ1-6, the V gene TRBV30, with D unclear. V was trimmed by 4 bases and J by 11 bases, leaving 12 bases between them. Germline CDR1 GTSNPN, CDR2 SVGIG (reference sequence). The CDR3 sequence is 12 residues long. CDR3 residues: CAWTRLSPPLHF. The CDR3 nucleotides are TGTGCCTGGACGAGACTTTCGCCACCCCTCCACTTT.

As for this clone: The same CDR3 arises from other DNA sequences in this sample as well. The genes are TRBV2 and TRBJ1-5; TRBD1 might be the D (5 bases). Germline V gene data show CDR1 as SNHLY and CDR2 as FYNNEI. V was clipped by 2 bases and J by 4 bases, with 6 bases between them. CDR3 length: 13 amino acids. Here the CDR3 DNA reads TGTGCCAGCAGTGAATGGGGGAATCAGCCCCAGCATTTT. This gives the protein CASSEWGNQPQHF.

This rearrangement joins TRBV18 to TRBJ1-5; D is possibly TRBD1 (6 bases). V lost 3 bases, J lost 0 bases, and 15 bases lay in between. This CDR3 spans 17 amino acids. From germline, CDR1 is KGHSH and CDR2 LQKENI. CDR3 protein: CASSPSGQTSSNQPQHF. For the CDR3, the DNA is TGTGCCAGCTCACCTTCCGGACAGACATCTAGCAATCAGCCCCAGCATTTT.

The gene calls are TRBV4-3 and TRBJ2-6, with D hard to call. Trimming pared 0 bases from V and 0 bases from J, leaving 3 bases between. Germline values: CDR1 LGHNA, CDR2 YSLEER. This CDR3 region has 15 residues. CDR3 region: CASSQDGSGANVLTF. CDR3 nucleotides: TGCGCCAGCAGCCAAGATGGCTCTGGGGCCAACGTCCTGACTTTC.

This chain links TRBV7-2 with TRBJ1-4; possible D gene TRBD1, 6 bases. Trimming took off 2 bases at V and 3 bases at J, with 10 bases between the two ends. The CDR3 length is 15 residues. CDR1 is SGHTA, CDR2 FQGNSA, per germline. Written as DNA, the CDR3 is TGTGCCAGCAGCTTAATAGGGGGGGCTAATGAAAAACTGTTTTTT. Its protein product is CASSLIGGANEKLFF.

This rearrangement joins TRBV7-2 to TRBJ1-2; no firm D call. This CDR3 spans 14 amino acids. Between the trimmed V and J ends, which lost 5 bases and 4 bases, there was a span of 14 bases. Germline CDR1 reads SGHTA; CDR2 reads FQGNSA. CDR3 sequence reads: CASSQLSGSYGYTF. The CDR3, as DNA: TGTGCCAGCAGCCAGTTGTCGGGGAGCTATGGCTACACCTTC.

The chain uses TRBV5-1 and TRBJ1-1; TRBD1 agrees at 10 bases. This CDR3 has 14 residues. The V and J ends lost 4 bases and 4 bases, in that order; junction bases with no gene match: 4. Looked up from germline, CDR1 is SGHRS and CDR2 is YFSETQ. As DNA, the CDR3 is TGCGCCAGCAGCACCTGGACAGGGGGCACTGAAGCTTTCTTT. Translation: CASSTWTGGTEAFF. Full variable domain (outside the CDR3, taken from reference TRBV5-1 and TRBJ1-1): KAGVTQTPRYLIKTRGQQVTLSCSPISGHRSVSWYQQTPGQGLQFLFEYFSETQRNKGNFPGRFSGRQFSNSRSEMNVSTLELGDSALYLCASSTWTGGTEAFFGQGTRLTVV.

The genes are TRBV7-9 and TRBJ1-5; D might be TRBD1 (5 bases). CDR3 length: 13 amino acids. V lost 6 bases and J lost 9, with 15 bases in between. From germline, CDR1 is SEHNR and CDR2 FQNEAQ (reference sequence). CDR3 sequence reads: CASSRGERAPQHF. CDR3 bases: TGTGCCAGCAGTCGGGGGGAGCGGGCGCCCCAGCATTTT. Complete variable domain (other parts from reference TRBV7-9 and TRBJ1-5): DTGVSQNPRHKITKRGQNVTFRCDPISEHNRLYWYRQTLGQGPEFLTYFQNEAQLEKSRLLSDRFSAERPKGSFSTLEIQRTEQGDSAMYLCASSRGERAPQHFGDGTRLSIL.

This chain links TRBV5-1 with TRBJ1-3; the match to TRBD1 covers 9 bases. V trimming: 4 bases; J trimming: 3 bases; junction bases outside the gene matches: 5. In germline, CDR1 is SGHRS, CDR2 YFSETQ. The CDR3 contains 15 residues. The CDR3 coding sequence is TGCGCCAGCAGCCTAACAGGGGGCGGTGGAAACACCATATATTTT. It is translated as CASSLTGGGGNTIYF.

In nucleotides, the CDR3 is TGTGCCAGTAGTACCCCGACACTTTCCTCTTCACCCCTCCACTTT. Protein product: CASSTPTLSSSPLHF. This chain uses TRBV19 with TRBJ1-6, with D hard to call. Germline assignment: CDR1 LNHDA and CDR2 SQIVND (reference sequence). CDR3 size: 15 residues. V lost 4 bases and J 9 bases, leaving 16 bases between the germline ends.